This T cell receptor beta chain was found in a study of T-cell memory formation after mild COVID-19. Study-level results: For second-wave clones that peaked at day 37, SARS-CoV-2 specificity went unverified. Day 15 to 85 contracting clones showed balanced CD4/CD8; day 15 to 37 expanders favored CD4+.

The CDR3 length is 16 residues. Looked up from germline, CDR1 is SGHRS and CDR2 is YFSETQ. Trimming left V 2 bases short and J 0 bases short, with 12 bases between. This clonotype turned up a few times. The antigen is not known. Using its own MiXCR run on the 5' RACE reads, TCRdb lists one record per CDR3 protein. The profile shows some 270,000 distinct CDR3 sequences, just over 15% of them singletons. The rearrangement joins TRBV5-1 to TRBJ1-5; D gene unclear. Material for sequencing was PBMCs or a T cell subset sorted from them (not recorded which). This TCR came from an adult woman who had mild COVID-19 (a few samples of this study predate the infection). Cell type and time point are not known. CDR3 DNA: TGCGCCAGCAGCTTCGGTGGGTCGTATAGCAATCAGCCCCAGCATTTT. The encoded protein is CASSFGGSYSNQPQHF.